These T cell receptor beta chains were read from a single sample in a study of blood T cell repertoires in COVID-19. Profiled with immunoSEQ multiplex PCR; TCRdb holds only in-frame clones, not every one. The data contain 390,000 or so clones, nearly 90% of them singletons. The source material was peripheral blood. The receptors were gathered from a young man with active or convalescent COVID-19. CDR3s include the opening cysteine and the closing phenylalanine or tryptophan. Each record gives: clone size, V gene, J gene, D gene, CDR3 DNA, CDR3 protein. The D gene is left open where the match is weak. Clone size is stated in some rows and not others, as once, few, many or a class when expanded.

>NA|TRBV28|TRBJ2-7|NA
TGTGCCAGCAGTGACAGATTCTACGAGCAGTACTTC
CASSDRFYEQYF
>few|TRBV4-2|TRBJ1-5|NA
TGTGCCAGCAGCCAAGATCAGGGAAACAATCAGCCCCAGCATTTT
CASSQDQGNNQPQHF
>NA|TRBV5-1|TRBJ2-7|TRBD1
TGCGCCAGCAGCTTGGGGACAGGGGGCGCTTACGAGCAGTACTTC
CASSLGTGGAYEQYF
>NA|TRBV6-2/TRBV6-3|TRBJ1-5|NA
TGTGCCAGCAGTTACAGCTATAGCAATCAGCCCCAGCATTTT
CASSYSYSNQPQHF
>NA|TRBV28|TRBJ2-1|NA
TGTGCCAGCAGCGGGGACTTCTCCTACAATGAGCAGTTCTTC
CASSGDFSYNEQFF
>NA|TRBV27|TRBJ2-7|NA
TGTGCCAGCAGTTTAGGGGCAGGGGATCCCTACGAGCAGTACTTC
CASSLGAGDPYEQYF
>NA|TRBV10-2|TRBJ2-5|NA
TGCGCCAGCAGTAACGCAGACAGACAAGAGACCCAGTACTTC
CASSNADRQETQYF
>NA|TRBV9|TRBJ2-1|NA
TGTGCCAGCAGCCCCCGCATCGGGCAGGGGTGGTTCAATGAGCAGTTCTTC
CASSPRIGQGWFNEQFF
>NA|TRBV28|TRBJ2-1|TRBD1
TGTGCCAGCAGGTCCCCCGACAGGGGCCTCAATGAGCAGTTCTTC
CASRSPDRGLNEQFF
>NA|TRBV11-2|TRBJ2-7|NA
TGTGCCAGCAGCTTAGCACTAGTTTCCGACGAGCAGTACTTC
CASSLALVSDEQYF
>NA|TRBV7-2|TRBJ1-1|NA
TGTGCCAGCAGCTCCAACCCGTGGGGGGGGAACACTGAAGCTTTCTTT
CASSSNPWGGNTEAFF
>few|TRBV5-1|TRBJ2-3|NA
TGCGCCAGCAGGCGGGGCACAGATACGCAGTATTTT
CASRRGTDTQYF
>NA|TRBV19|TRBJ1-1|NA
TGTGCCAGTAGTTTGGGGCATTACACTGAAGCTTTCTTT
CASSLGHYTEAFF
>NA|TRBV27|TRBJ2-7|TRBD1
TGTGCCAGCAGTCGGCCGGGACAGTCCTACGAGCAGTACTTC
CASSRPGQSYEQYF
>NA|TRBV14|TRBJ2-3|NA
TGTGCCAGCAGCCCAACGACTAGGCGCACAGATACGCAGTATTTT
CASSPTTRRTDTQYF
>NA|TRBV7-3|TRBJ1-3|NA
TGTGCCAGCAGCCGGGACATCGGGCGGGAGGACACCATATATTTT
CASSRDIGREDTIYF
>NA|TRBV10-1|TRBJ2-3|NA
TGCGCCAGCGGGGGTAGGGGGACAAGCACAGATACGCAGTATTTT
CASGGRGTSTDTQYF
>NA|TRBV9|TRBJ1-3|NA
TGTGCCAGCAGCTTGACCCCAGGGGTTGGAAACACCATATATTTT
CASSLTPGVGNTIYF
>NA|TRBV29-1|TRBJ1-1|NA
TGCAGCGTCGAGACGGACACCTGGAACACTGAAGCTTTCTTT
CSVETDTWNTEAFF
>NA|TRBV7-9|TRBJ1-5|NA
TGTGCCAGCAGCCTACAGGGCAATCAGCCCCAGCATTTT
CASSLQGNQPQHF
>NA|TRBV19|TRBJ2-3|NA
TGTGCCAGTAGTATGTCGGACAGAACAGATACGCAGTATTTT
CASSMSDRTDTQYF
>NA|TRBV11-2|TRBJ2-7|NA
TGTGCCAGCAGCTTAGGTCCCAGGTCCTCGGACGAGCAGTACTTC
CASSLGPRSSDEQYF
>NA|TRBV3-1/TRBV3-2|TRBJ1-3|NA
TGTGCCAGCAGCCAAGATAGAGCAACAGCTATCTCTGGAAACACCATATATTTT
CASSQDRATAISGNTIYF
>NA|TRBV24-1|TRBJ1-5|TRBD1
TGTGCCGTCGGGGGACAGAAGGCTAATCAGCCCCAGCATTTT
CAVGGQKANQPQHF
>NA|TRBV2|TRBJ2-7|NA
TGTGCCAGCAGTGAAACTGTGAACCCGTACTTC
CASSETVNPYF
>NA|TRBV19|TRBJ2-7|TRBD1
TGTGCCAGTACCCCAGCCGCGGACAGGGGTCTCTACGAGCAGTACTTC
CASTPAADRGLYEQYF
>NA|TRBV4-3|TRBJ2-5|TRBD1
TGCGCCAGCAGCCAAGGCCTGGGACAGGGGATGGGGACCCAGTACTTC
CASSQGLGQGMGTQYF
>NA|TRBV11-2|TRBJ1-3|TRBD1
TGTGCCAGCAGCTTAGACCGGGACAGGGGTGGAAACACCATATATTTT
CASSLDRDRGGNTIYF
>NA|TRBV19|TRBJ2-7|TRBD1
TGTGCCAGTAGTGTAGGACAGGGATCCTACGAGCAGTACTTC
CASSVGQGSYEQYF
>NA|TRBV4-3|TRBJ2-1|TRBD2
TGCGCCAGCAGCGCTGAGGGACTAGCGTCTTACAATGAGCAGTTCTTC
CASSAEGLASYNEQFF
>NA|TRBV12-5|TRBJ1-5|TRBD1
TGTGCTAGTGGTCCCTATACAGGGGGCGTTCAGCCCCAGCATTTT
CASGPYTGGVQPQHF
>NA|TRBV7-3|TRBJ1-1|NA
TGTGCCAGCAGCCCTACAGGGAACACTGAAGCTTTCTTT
CASSPTGNTEAFF
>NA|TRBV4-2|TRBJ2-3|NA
TGTGCCAGCAGCCAAGTTGGGGCCCCACCCACAGATACGCAGTATTTT
CASSQVGAPPTDTQYF
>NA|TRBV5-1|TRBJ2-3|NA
TGCGCCAGCAGGGACACTAGCACAGATACGCAGTATTTT
CASRDTSTDTQYF
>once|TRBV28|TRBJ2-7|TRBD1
TGTGCCAGCAATATACGGGCAGGGGGCCGCGAGCAGTACTTC
CASNIRAGGREQYF
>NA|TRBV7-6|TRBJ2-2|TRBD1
TGTGCCAGCAGCTTGATGACAGGGGGCACCGGGGAGCTGTTTTTT
CASSLMTGGTGELFF
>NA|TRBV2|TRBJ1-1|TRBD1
TGTGCCAGCAGTAACAGGGGGTCTGTCACTGAAGCTTTCTTT
CASSNRGSVTEAFF
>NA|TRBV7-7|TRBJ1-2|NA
TGTGCTAGCAGCCTTGAGCGGGGATCGGGCTATGGCTACACCTTC
CASSLERGSGYGYTF
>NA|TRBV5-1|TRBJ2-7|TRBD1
TGCGCCAGCAGCGTTCGACAGGGAAGTTACGAGCAGTACTTC
CASSVRQGSYEQYF
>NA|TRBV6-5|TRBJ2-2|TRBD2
TGTGCCACCCCTAGCGGGGAGGAGGCCGGGGAGCTGTTTTTT
CATPSGEEAGELFF
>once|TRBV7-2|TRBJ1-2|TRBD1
TGTGCCAGCAGCTTGGGACAGGGGGGATATGGCTACACCTTC
CASSLGQGGYGYTF
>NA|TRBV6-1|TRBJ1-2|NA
TGTGCCAGCAGTGAATCTAGCCAGCTAGACGATGGCTACACCTTC
CASSESSQLDDGYTF
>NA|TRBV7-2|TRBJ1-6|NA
TGTGCCAGCAGCTTAGCGGGCCCAGGGATGGATTCACCCCTCCACTTT
CASSLAGPGMDSPLHF
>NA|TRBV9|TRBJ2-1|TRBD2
TGTGCCAGCAGCGTAGGACTAGCGGAGGACAATGAGCAGTTCTTC
CASSVGLAEDNEQFF
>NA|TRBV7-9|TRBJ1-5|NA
TGTGCCAGCAGCGAGGTGGGCAATCAGCCCCAGCATTTT
CASSEVGNQPQHF
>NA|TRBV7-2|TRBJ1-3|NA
TGTGCCAGTCGCTTGACAGTCTCTGGAAACACCATATATTTT
CASRLTVSGNTIYF
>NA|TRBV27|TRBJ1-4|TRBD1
TGTGCCAGCAGTCGGAACAGGGGGCGCGAAAAACTGTTTTTT
CASSRNRGREKLFF
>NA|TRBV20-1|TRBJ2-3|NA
TGCAGTGCTAGACTACGGGATACGCAGTATTTT
CSARLRDTQYF
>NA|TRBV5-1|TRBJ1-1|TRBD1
TGCGCCAGCAGCTTAGATCCGGACAGGGGGAGTGAAGCTTTCTTT
CASSLDPDRGSEAFF
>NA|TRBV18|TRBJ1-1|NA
TGTGCCAGCTCACCCAAAGGGGCAAATGAAGCTTTCTTT
CASSPKGANEAFF
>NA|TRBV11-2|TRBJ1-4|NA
TGTGCCAGCAGCCGGGGGTGGAATAATGAAGGCGAAAAACTGTTTTTT
CASSRGWNNEGEKLFF
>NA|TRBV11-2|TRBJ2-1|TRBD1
TGTGCCAGCAGCTTAGGGACAGGGAGCTTCGACAATGAGCAGTTCTTC
CASSLGTGSFDNEQFF
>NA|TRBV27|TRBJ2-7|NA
TGTGCCAGCAGTTTCCAGGGGCCCTCCTACGAGCAGTACTTC
CASSFQGPSYEQYF
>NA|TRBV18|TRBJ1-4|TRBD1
TGTGCCAGCTCACCGACAGGGGCGTTTGCTAATGAAAAACTGTTTTTT
CASSPTGAFANEKLFF
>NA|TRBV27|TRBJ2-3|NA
TGTGCCATAGAGATCACAGATACGCAGTATTTT
CAIEITDTQYF
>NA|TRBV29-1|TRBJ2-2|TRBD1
TGCAGCGCCCTACAGGGGCCGAATCAGAACCCCCGGGAGCTGTTTTTT
CSALQGPNQNPRELFF
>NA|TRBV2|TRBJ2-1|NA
TGTGCCAGCAGTGAAAGGCAGGGGTCGATTCGGGAGCAGTTCTTC
CASSERQGSIREQFF
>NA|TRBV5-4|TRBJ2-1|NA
TGTGCCAGCAGCCATAAAGGGGAATCTTACAATGAGCAGTTCTTC
CASSHKGESYNEQFF
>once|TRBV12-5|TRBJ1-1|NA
TGTGCTAGTGGTTTTACTGCCCGTCACACTGAAGCTTTCTTT
CASGFTARHTEAFF